This T cell receptor (beta chain) was recorded in a study of cytomegalovirus exposure and HLA in healthy donors. The PCR used 60 Vbeta and 13 Jbeta primers. As originally analysed: In a later analysis, of roughly 73 million unique beta chains, about 10 million appeared in at least two donors. Sequenced by immunoSEQ multiplex PCR; TCRdb stores in-frame clones only, minus some. That table is the source of V, J and clone size, and D and trimming were worked out from the DNA. The table has roughly 100,000 clones, roughly 76% seen once. A remark on this clone: The antigen is undetermined.

Overall study results and limits: Among CMV-associated TCR beta chains, most appeared HLA-restricted in a later analysis.

Material for sequencing was PBMCs. The receptor's source is a man in his forties in good health and CMV-seronegative.

The DNA for the CDR3 is TGTGCCAGCAAGCCCAGCGGGGGGCAGAACAATGAGCAGTTCTTC. As protein: CASKPSGGQNNEQFF. The chain joins TRBV6-5 to TRBJ2-1, with 9 bases lining up with TRBD2. The V gene's germline CDR1 is MNHEY and CDR2 SVGAGI. V shed 7 bases, J shed 5 bases, and the junction held 9 bases outside the gene matches. The CDR3 runs 15 residues.